This note documents a single T cell receptor beta chain sequence. Antigen specificity is unknown. At survey level, the immunoSEQ assay was run in its v3.0 version. Repertoires were generated with immunoSEQ multiplex PCR, while TCRdb's copy carries only in-frame clones and drops some. The data show approximately 27,000 clones, approximately 90% seen once. The V end was cut by 4 bases, the J end by 0 bases, with 13 bases between. Germline assignment: CDR1 MNHNY and CDR2 SVGAGI (reference sequence). This CDR3 comprises 16 residues. Each donor had at least one pre-ART and at least two post-ART PBMC samples. This record comes from a study of long-term antiretroviral therapy in people with HIV. The overall study: Collection of the earliest samples took place about a decade ahead of the 2015 immediate-ART recommendation. Notes on the study in general: Subsequent to ART, diversity was augmented yet persisted below that of transplant donor controls.

V and J are TRBV6-6 and TRBJ2-1; no clear D gene. The source material was unsorted PBMCs, sampled 3.1 years after starting antiretroviral therapy. This clonotype was obtained from a man between 18 and 29 years old with HIV. CDR3 amino acids: CASSSHVLSSYNEQFF. CDR3 nucleotide sequence: TGTGCCAGCAGTTCCCATGTTCTTAGCTCCTACAATGAGCAGTTCTTC.